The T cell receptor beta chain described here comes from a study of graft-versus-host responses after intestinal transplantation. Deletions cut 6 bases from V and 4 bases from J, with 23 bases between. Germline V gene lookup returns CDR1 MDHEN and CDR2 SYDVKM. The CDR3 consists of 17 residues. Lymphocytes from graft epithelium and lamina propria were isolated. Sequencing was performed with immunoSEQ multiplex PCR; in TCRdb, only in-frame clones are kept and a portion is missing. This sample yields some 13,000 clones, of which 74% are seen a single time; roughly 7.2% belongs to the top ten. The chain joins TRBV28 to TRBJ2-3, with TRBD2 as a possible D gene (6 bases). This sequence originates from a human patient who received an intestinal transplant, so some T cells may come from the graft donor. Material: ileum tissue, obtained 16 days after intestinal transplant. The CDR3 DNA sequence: TGTGCCAGCAGCCACCCGGTCTTGCGGGGTCTCGCAGATACGCAGTATTTT. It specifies CASSHPVLRGLADTQYF.